In its sample, the clone carrying this T cell receptor beta chain was seen once. This sample is part of a study of blood T cell repertoires in COVID-19. Background on the study: From the United States, Italy and Spain came samples of acute and convalescent COVID-19. In each case, the material was cDNA or gDNA derived from T cells, B-cell-depleted T cells, or PBMCs.

This CDR3 contains 14 residues. Germline-derived CDR1 and CDR2 are GTSNPN and SVGIG (reference sequence). Trimming shortened V by 0 bases and J by 4 bases, and 10 bases separated the two germline ends. In the original processing: Amplified reference gene primers provided the basis for estimating nucleated cell counts. Clones were read by immunoSEQ multiplex PCR, and TCRdb kept only the in-frame ones, dropping some. V, J and clone size reflect that table, while D and trimming were determined from the DNA. The data show hundreds of thousands of clones, with about nine tenths seen just once and roughly an eighth held by the top ten.

This TCR came from a woman aged 55 to 70 with acute or convalescent COVID-19. The specimen sequenced was peripheral blood. This rearrangement joins TRBV30 to TRBJ1-5, with TRBD1 as a possible D gene (6 bases). CDR3 region: CAWSVYRENQPQHF. The CDR3 DNA follows: TGTGCCTGGAGTGTATACAGGGAAAATCAGCCCCAGCATTTT.